This T cell receptor beta chain was identified in a study of OX40 agonist ivuxolimab in advanced cancers. Libraries were prepared by immunoSEQ multiplex PCR; TCRdb keeps only in-frame clonotypes and omits some of them. The table shows around 44,000 clones, with about 86% occurring only once. This TCR came from an adult with an advanced solid tumor such as melanoma, head and neck, liver or kidney cancer. The sequences come from CD4+ or CD8+ T cells sorted from blood, collected in a trial of the OX40 agonist ivuxolimab.

The CDR3 region is CASSIAGQGEEKLFF. The CDR3 DNA reads as TGTGCCAGTAGTATAGCGGGGCAGGGTGAGGAAAAACTGTTTTTT. V gene TRBV19 combines with J gene TRBJ1-4; tentative D call: TRBD1 (5 bases). V was cut by 1 base and J by 8 bases, with 14 bases left in between. The length of the CDR3 is 15 residues. Germline lookup yields CDR1 LNHDA and CDR2 SQIVND (reference sequence).